The 17 T cell receptor beta chains below come from one sample, sequenced in a study of T cells after yellow fever vaccination. TCRdb ran MiXCR on the 5' RACE reads and lists one entry per CDR3 protein. There are about 400,000 distinct CDR3 sequences in the sample; about 6% occur only once, and 14% to 15% lies in the top ten. The starting material was PBMCs, obtained 5 days after the yellow fever booster vaccination. The source is a man aged 25 to 40 who received the YFV17D yellow fever vaccine.

In this sample, this clonotype turned up a few times. The rearrangement links TRBV5-1 to TRBJ2-3; 9 bases fit TRBD1. V lost 3 bases to trimming and J lost 5 bases; unmatched junction nucleotides: 7. Germline V lookup: CDR1 SGHRS, CDR2 YFSETQ. The CDR3 is 15 amino acids. CDR3 nucleotide sequence: TGCGCCAGCAGCTCCCGGGACAGGGTGGTAGATACGCAGTATTTT. Translated, it gives CASSSRDRVVDTQYF. Filled out from reference TRBV5-1 and TRBJ2-3, the complete variable domain reads KAGVTQTPRYLIKTRGQQVTLSCSPISGHRSVSWYQQTPGQGLQFLFEYFSETQRNKGNFPGRFSGRQFSNSRSEMNVSTLELGDSALYLCASSSRDRVVDTQYFGPGTRLTVL.

This clonotype came up a few times. The V gene is TRBV12-3 or TRBV12-4, the J gene TRBJ2-2, with D possibly being TRBD1 (6 bases). Trimming took 5 bases from V and 1 from J, leaving 14 bases between them. This CDR3 is built from 16 residues. Here the CDR3 reads CASSPSGTLNTGELFF. The CDR3 nucleotides are TGTGCCAGCAGTCCGTCCGGGACACTGAACACCGGGGAGCTGTTTTTT.

This clonotype has a handful of counts. This chain links TRBV18 with TRBJ2-7; 10 bases agree with TRBD1. The CDR3 runs 15 residues. Germline CDR1 and CDR2: KGHSH and LQKENI. V dropped 3 bases and J dropped 7; count of bases not matched to a gene: 9. The CDR3 sequence: CASSPLGQGLREQYF. CDR3 nucleotide sequence: TGTGCCAGCTCACCGCTGGGACAGGGGCTTAGAGAGCAGTACTTC.

This chain joins TRBV18 and TRBJ2-1; no firm D call. The germline CDR1 and CDR2 sequences are KGHSH and LQKENI. Trimming cost V 2 bases and J 7 bases, with 9 bases left between them. The CDR3 contains 13 residues. The chain's CDR3 is CASSPSVENEQFF. Written as DNA, the CDR3 is TGTGCCAGCTCACCATCTGTGGAAAATGAGCAGTTCTTC.

This clonotype showed up just a few times. The chain couples TRBV27 to TRBJ2-4; TRBD2 is a possible D gene (5 bases). Germline V gene sequence: CDR1 MNHEY, CDR2 SMNVEV (reference sequence). Trimming stripped 2 bases from V and 9 bases from J, with 8 bases between. The CDR3 loop spans 12 amino acids. This CDR3 is CASSLPRGIQYF. The CDR3 region has the DNA TGTGCCAGCAGTTTACCCCGGGGCATTCAGTACTTC.

This clonotype came up many times. The chain couples TRBV12-3 or TRBV12-4 to TRBJ2-1, with D possibly matching TRBD2 (5 bases). The CDR3 has 13 amino acids. Trimming pared 6 bases from V and 9 bases from J, leaving 15 bases between. CDR3 in DNA: TGTGCCAGCAGACTAGGGAGAATTGGTGAGCAGTTCTTC. Residues: CASRLGRIGEQFF.

This clonotype was detected many times. V is TRBV12-3 or TRBV12-4 and J is TRBJ2-5; D gene ambiguous. Trimming shortened V by 5 bases and J by 0 bases, and 16 bases separated the two germline ends. The CDR3 is 16 residues long. The DNA for the CDR3 is TGTGCCAGCAGTCTAAGGTTCCCATCAGACCAAGAGACCCAGTACTTC. Its protein is CASSLRFPSDQETQYF.

This clonotype came up many times. This rearrangement joins TRBV5-1 to TRBJ1-1; D gene ambiguous. The V and J ends lost 7 bases and 8 bases respectively, with 18 bases between them. CDR1 is SGHRS, CDR2 YFSETQ, per germline. The CDR3 extends over 13 amino acids. The CDR3 sequence: CASSLTLGWEAFF. The CDR3 region has the DNA TGCGCCAGCTCTCTTACCCTAGGATGGGAAGCTTTCTTT.

This clonotype was found a few times. V usage is TRBV21-1 and J usage is TRBJ1-2. TRBV21-1 is described as a pseudogene. The CDR3 contains 13 residues. CDR3 in DNA: TGTGCCAGCAGCAAAAGGAAGTTCAGTGACTACACCTTC. As protein: CASSKRKFSDYTF.

The gene calls are TRBV5-1 and TRBJ2-1; 9 bases line up with TRBD1. J was trimmed by 7 bases and V by 0 bases; bases with no gene match: 5. From germline, CDR1 is SGHRS and CDR2 YFSETQ. This CDR3 has 15 residues. The DNA for the CDR3 is TGCGCCAGCAGCTTGGCCCGGACAGGGGTAAATGAGCAGTTCTTC. Its translation: CASSLARTGVNEQFF.

This clonotype has at least ten counts. This chain connects TRBV11-2 to TRBJ2-1, with 11 bases fitting TRBD2. CDR3 length: 18 amino acids. Unmatched junction bases numbered 6, after V lost 2 bases and J lost 0 bases. The germline gives CDR1 SGHAT, CDR2 FQNNGV. As DNA, the CDR3 is TGTGCCAGCAGCTTACCTAGCGGGAGGACCTCCTCCTACAATGAGCAGTTCTTC. Translating it yields CASSLPSGRTSSYNEQFF.

This clonotype was recorded many times. This chain uses TRBV4-3 with TRBJ1-1; the D is unclear. V lost 1 base to trimming and J lost 5 bases, with 8 bases between them. The CDR3 is 13 amino acids. Germline V CDR1 and CDR2: LGHNA, YSLEER. The CDR3 region is CASSQAERTEAFF. The CDR3 nucleotides are TGCGCCAGCAGCCAAGCAGAACGAACTGAAGCTTTCTTT.

The genes are TRBV4-3 and TRBJ2-2; 14 bases are shared with TRBD2. Germline assignment: CDR1 LGHNA and CDR2 YSLEER. The CDR3 is 18 residues long. J gave up 4 bases and V 0 bases, and 4 bases lay outside the gene matches. CDR3 DNA: TGCGCCAGCAGCCAAGATCGGGGGACTAGCGGGAGCACCGGGGAGCTGTTTTTT. It encodes CASSQDRGTSGSTGELFF.

The table lists this clonotype with many counts. The chain carries TRBV6-5 and TRBJ1-1, with D unclear. Looked up from germline, CDR1 is MNHEY and CDR2 is SVGAGI. The germline V and J ends were trimmed by 2 bases and 5 bases, with 9 bases remaining between them. This CDR3 is 13 amino acids long. The CDR3 here is CASSYRANTEAFF. CDR3 coding DNA: TGTGCCAGCAGTTACAGGGCGAATACTGAAGCTTTCTTT.

This clonotype was seen at least ten times. The chain carries TRBV7-2 and TRBJ2-5, with 11 bases that match TRBD2. J lost 5 bases, V lost 6 bases, and 8 bases had no gene match. CDR1 and CDR2 (germline): SGHTA, FQGNSA. CDR3 length: 15 amino acids. The DNA for the CDR3 is TGTGCCAGCAGACCAACTAGCGGGAGTTTGGAGACCCAGTACTTC. Translation gives CASRPTSGSLETQYF.

This clonotype has a count of ten or more. The J gene is TRBJ2-3, the V gene TRBV20-1; D is unresolved. The CDR3 contains 10 residues. Germline CDR1 and CDR2: DFQATT and SNEGSKA (reference sequence). Trimming left V 6 bases short and J 6 bases short, with 7 bases between. The CDR3, as DNA: TGCAGTGCCACGAGGGATACGCAGTATTTT. This gives the protein CSATRDTQYF.

The chain links TRBV5-6 to TRBJ2-5; unclear D gene. This CDR3 contains 13 residues. Trimming shortened V by 0 bases and J by 5 bases, and 8 bases separated the two germline ends. In germline, CDR1 is SGHDT, CDR2 YYEEEE. CDR3 coding DNA: TGTGCCAGCAGCTTGGGGGTTTGGGAGACCCAGTACTTC. The encoded protein is CASSLGVWETQYF.